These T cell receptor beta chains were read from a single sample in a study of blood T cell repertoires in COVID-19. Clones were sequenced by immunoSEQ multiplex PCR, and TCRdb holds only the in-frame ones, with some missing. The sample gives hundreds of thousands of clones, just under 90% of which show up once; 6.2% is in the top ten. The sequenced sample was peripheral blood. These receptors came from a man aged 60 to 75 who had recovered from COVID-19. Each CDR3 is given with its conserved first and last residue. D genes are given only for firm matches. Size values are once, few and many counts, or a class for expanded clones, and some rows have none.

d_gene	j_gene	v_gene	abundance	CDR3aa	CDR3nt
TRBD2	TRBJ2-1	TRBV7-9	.	CASSPQTGLAGGGEQFF	TGTGCCAGCAGCCCACAGACGGGACTAGCGGGAGGGGGTGAGCAGTTCTTC
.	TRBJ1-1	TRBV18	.	CASSPPGPTRDEAFF	TGTGCCAGCTCACCACCGGGGCCAACCAGAGATGAAGCTTTCTTT
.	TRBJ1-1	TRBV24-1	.	CATRRRDLRVAFF	TGTGCCACCAGACGGAGGGATCTTAGGGTAGCTTTCTTT
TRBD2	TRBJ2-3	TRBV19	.	CASSRGLAGGRSTDTQYF	TGTGCCAGTAGTAGGGGACTAGCGGGAGGTCGTAGCACAGATACGCAGTATTTT
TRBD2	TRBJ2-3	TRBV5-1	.	CASSLGLATDTQYF	TGCGCCAGCAGCTTGGGACTAGCGACAGATACGCAGTATTTT
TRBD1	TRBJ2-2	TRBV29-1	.	CGVREDRGRYTGELFF	TGCGGCGTGAGAGAGGACAGGGGCCGGTACACCGGGGAGCTGTTTTTT
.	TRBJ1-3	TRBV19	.	CASSIEQSSSGNTIYF	TGTGCCAGTAGTATCGAACAGTCTTCCTCTGGAAACACCATATATTTT
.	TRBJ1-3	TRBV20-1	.	CSASGGIEGNTIYF	TGCAGTGCTAGTGGCGGTATTGAAGGAAACACCATATATTTT
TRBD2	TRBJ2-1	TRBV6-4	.	CASGERETHNEQFF	TGTGCCAGCGGAGAGCGGGAGACCCACAATGAGCAGTTCTTC
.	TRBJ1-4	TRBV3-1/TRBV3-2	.	CASSQLAEKLFF	TGTGCCAGCAGCCAATTGGCTGAAAAACTGTTTTTT
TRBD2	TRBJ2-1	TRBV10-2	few	CASRGTSGIGNEQFF	TGCGCCAGCAGGGGGACTAGCGGGATAGGGAATGAGCAGTTCTTC
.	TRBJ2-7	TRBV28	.	CASSLTVYEQYF	TGTGCCAGCAGTTTGACAGTCTACGAGCAGTACTTC
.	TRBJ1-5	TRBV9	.	CASSVGLSNQPQHF	TGTGCCAGCAGCGTAGGTCTGAGCAATCAGCCCCAGCATTTT
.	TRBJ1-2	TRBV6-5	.	CASRPTGPPGYGYTF	TGTGCCAGCAGACCGACAGGCCCCCCGGGCTATGGCTACACCTTC
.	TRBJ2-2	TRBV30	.	CAAQGTNTGELFF	TGTGCCGCCCAGGGGACGAACACCGGGGAGCTGTTTTTT
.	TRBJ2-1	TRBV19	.	CASMGRESSYNEQFF	TGTGCCAGTATGGGTCGGGAAAGCTCCTACAATGAGCAGTTCTTC
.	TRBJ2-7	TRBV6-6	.	CASSRNRDEQYF	TGTGCCAGCAGTCGCAACCGGGACGAGCAGTACTTC
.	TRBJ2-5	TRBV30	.	CAWTSSWRSQETQYF	TGTGCCTGGACCAGCTCTTGGCGGTCCCAAGAGACCCAGTACTTC
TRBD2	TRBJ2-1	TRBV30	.	CAWRGLAVYNEQFF	TGTGCCTGGAGGGGACTAGCGGTCTACAATGAGCAGTTCTTC
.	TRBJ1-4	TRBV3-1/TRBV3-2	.	CASSQERANEKLFF	TGTGCCAGCAGCCAAGAACGCGCTAATGAAAAACTGTTTTTT
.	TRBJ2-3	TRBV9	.	CASNPRAGPADTQYF	TGTGCCAGCAACCCCCGGGCGGGACCCGCAGATACGCAGTATTTT
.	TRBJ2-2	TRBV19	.	CASSTDRTGELFF	TGTGCCAGTAGTACCGACAGAACCGGGGAGCTGTTTTTT
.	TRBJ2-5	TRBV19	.	CASSIVLEETQYF	TGTGCCAGTAGTATCGTACTAGAAGAGACCCAGTACTTC
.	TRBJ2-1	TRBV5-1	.	CASLRGYENNEQFF	TGCGCCAGCCTGAGAGGATACGAGAACAATGAGCAGTTCTTC
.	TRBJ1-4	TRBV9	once	CASSAETNFGNEKLFF	TGTGCCAGCAGCGCAGAAACAAACTTCGGGAATGAAAAACTGTTTTTT
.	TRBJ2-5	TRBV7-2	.	CASSLWGDQETQYF	TGTGCCAGCAGCTTGTGGGGGGACCAAGAGACCCAGTACTTC
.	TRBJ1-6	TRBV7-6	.	CASAVSYNSPLHF	TGTGCCAGCGCGGTCTCCTATAATTCACCCCTCCACTTT
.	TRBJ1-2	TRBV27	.	CASSPSMGTNYGYTF	TGTGCCAGCAGTCCCTCAATGGGCACTAACTATGGCTACACCTTC